The clone carrying this T cell receptor (beta chain) was picked up a small number of times. The data originate from a study of blood T cell repertoires in COVID-19. Sequencing used immunoSEQ multiplex PCR; TCRdb keeps in-frame clones, though not all of them. The sample contains over 150,000 clones, 91% of which appear only once. The sequencing sample was made of peripheral blood. The TCR was taken from a middle-aged man with acute or convalescent COVID-19.

The DNA for the CDR3 is TGTGCCAGCACCTCCGGACAGGGGACTTCACCCCTCCACTTT. Translating gives CASTSGQGTSPLHF. The chain links TRBV6-6 to TRBJ1-6, with TRBD1 matching 9 bases. Germline CDR1 MNHNY, CDR2 SVGAGI (reference sequence). V lost 7 bases and J lost 9; bases outside the gene matches: 7. The CDR3 is 14 amino acids.